These 9 T cell receptor beta chains were sequenced from one sample in a study of blood T cell repertoires in COVID-19. TCRdb's table, derived via immunoSEQ multiplex PCR, lists solely in-frame clones and lacks some. The data show some 170,000 clones, 75% to 90% seen once. The sample was peripheral blood. These receptors all stem from a woman in her sixties with acute or convalescent COVID-19.

The chain joins TRBV6-5 to TRBJ2-1; a weak D match, TRBD2 (5 bases). The CDR3 extends over 16 amino acids. Germline assignment: CDR1 MNHEY and CDR2 SVGAGI. Trimming left V 2 bases short and J 3 bases short, with 14 bases between. The CDR3 loop is CASSYNGEWGYNEQFF. For the CDR3, the DNA is TGTGCCAGCAGTTACAACGGGGAGTGGGGCTACAATGAGCAGTTCTTC.

CDR3: CASSQAQGRREAFF. CDR3 sequence (DNA): TGTGCCAGCAGCCAAGCACAGGGGAGGCGTGAAGCTTTCTTT. This chain links TRBV3-1 (or the pseudogene TRBV3-2) with TRBJ1-1, with 7 bases that match TRBD1. Germline V gene lookup returns CDR1 LGHDT and CDR2 YNNKEL (reference sequence). The ends lost 1 base at V and 7 bases at J; junction bases unmatched: 6. CDR3 length equals 14 residues.

V usage is TRBV4-1 and J usage is TRBJ2-1, with a weak D call TRBD2 (6 bases). This CDR3 comprises 18 residues. V was pared by 0 bases and J by 0 bases, with 15 bases between. The germline CDR1 and CDR2 sequences are MGHRA and YSYEKL. The CDR3 DNA sequence: TGCGCCAGCAGCCAAGATTGGAGGGAGTCGGTCTCCTACAATGAGCAGTTCTTC. Amino acids: CASSQDWRESVSYNEQFF.

This chain joins TRBV25-1 and TRBJ2-1; 9 nucleotides align to TRBD1. Unmatched junction bases numbered 11, after V lost 6 bases and J lost 5 bases. The CDR3 has 16 residues. Germline V CDR1 and CDR2: MGHDK, SYGVNS. CDR3 in amino acids: CASREISGTGNNEQFF. As DNA, the CDR3 is TGTGCCAGCAGGGAGATTTCCGGGACAGGGAACAATGAGCAGTTCTTC.

J is TRBJ1-6 and V is TRBV10-2; D remains ambiguous. The CDR3 is made up of 13 amino acids. V was cut by 0 bases and J by 7 bases, with 4 bases left in between. The germline gives CDR1 WSHSY, CDR2 SAAADI. In DNA, the CDR3 is TGCGCCAGCAGTGAGTCAACAAATTCACCCCTCCACTTT. It yields the protein CASSESTNSPLHF.

This clone was recorded a few times. The sample has other DNA sequences that encode this CDR3 too. This rearrangement joins TRBV5-1 to TRBJ1-1; 9 positions match TRBD1. Germline loops: CDR1 SGHRS, CDR2 YFSETQ. The CDR3 is made up of 13 amino acids. V shed 4 bases, J shed 5 bases, and the junction held 3 bases outside the gene matches. CDR3 sequence (DNA): TGCGCCAGCAGCCGGGACAGGGATACTGAAGCTTTCTTT. Its protein product is CASSRDRDTEAFF.

This chain links TRBV27 with TRBJ1-2; 9 bases are a match to TRBD1. CDR1 and CDR2 (germline): MNHEY, SMNVEV (reference sequence). Trimming took 6 bases from V and 8 from J; bases not matched to a gene: 16. This CDR3 is 16 amino acids long. CDR3 sequence reads: CASRLGTTGGAGGYTF. The CDR3 DNA is TGTGCCAGCAGGTTAGGGACTACAGGGGGCGCGGGCGGCTACACCTTC.

V gene TRBV4-2 combines with J gene TRBJ1-2; 7 bases line up with TRBD1. The CDR3 has 15 amino acids. Unmatched junction bases numbered 5, after V lost 1 base and J lost 3 bases. Germline lookup yields CDR1 LGHNA and CDR2 YNFKEQ. The chain's CDR3 is CASSQVGQVDYGYTF. CDR3 DNA: TGTGCCAGCAGCCAAGTTGGACAGGTGGACTATGGCTACACCTTC.

V usage is TRBV9 and J usage is TRBJ2-3; D not certain. The V end was cut by 0 bases, the J end by 0 bases, with 8 bases between. This CDR3 region has 15 residues. CDR1 SGDLS and CDR2 YYNGEE come from the germline V gene. The CDR3 region has the DNA TGTGCCAGCAGCGTAGGGGTTAGCAGCACAGATACGCAGTATTTT. Amino acids: CASSVGVSSTDTQYF.